Below, one T cell receptor beta chain is given with its context. Its target is not known. Deep-level assay runs were performed. The method was immunoSEQ multiplex PCR; TCRdb's version includes in-frame clones alone and lacks a portion of them. The sample has approximately 2,300,000 clones, approximately 90% seen once. The record originates from a study of shared clonotypes between healthy human individuals. As for the study in general: Donors had three CD4 naive, three CD4 memory, two CD8 naive and one CD8 memory plate apiece. Whole-study results and caveats: It was the non-shared clonotypes that had lower generation probabilities than clonotypes shared by all four donors. Genetic and exposure-history diversity was limited by the small donor number.

V was pared by 4 bases and J by 1 base, with 10 bases between. Germline CDR1 and CDR2: SGHDN and FVKESK. The CDR3 extends over 14 amino acids. This sequence joins TRBV14 and TRBJ1-1; D call uncertain. The origin of this receptor is a young man in good health. Some clones in this sample may be carry-over from other donors' samples. The sequenced sample consisted of naive CD4+ T cells from PBMCs. Subset of the sample: CD45RA+ positively selected. The CDR3: CASSRHSGNTEAFF. DNA of the CDR3: TGTGCCAGCAGCCGACACTCAGGGAACACTGAAGCTTTCTTT.